This section outlines one T cell receptor (beta chain) sequence together with its context. Antigen: not known. A much bigger clone sits one base away, suggesting this may be a read error. Researchers took RNA transcripts and amplified TCR beta CDR3 regions from them. A first-round RT-PCR used HTBI primers, followed by a second-round multiplex PCR. TCRdb independently ran MiXCR on the multiplex PCR reads; one entry per CDR3 protein. The sample carries about 500,000 distinct CDR3 sequences, roughly 40% recorded once. Germline assignment: CDR1 SGHRS and CDR2 YFSETQ. V was pared by 0 bases and J by 3 bases, with 15 bases between. The CDR3 extends over 16 amino acids. Patients were excluded if they had other autoimmune diseases or uncontrolled infections, and likewise if pregnancy or lactation applied. These data originate in a study of Graves' ophthalmopathy and Graves' hyperthyroidism. Notes on the study in general: Ophthalmopathy progression was predicted by the model at approximately 70% sensitivity and about 74% specificity.

The origin of this receptor is an adult man with Graves' hyperthyroidism. The chain has TRBV5-1 and TRBJ1-1; D call uncertain. Sequencing was performed on peripheral blood or thyroid tissue (not recorded which). CDR3 residues: CASSLAARVLDTEAFF. The CDR3 region has the DNA TGCGCCAGCAGCTTGGCCGCTAGGGTCCTGGACACTGAAGCTTTCTTT.